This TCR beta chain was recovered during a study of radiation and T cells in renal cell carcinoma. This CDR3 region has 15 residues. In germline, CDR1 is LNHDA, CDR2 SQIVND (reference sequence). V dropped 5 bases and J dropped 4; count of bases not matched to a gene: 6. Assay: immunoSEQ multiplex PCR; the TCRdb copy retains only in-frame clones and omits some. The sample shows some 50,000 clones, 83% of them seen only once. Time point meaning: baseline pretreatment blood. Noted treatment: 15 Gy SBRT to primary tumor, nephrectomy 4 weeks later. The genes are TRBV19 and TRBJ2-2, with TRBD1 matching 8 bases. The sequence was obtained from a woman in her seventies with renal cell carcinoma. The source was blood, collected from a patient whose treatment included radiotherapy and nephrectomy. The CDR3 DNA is TGTGCCAGTAGTCCACGGACAGGGCCCACCGGGGAGCTGTTTTTT. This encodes CASSPRTGPTGELFF.